This is a list of T cell receptor beta chains from one sample in a study of beta chain features in type 1 diabetes. Clones were sequenced by immunoSEQ multiplex PCR, and TCRdb holds only the in-frame ones, with some missing. The table shows 310,000 or so clones, with approximately 16% occurring only once. Sample: naive CD4+ T cells from blood. These receptors came from a man between 18 and 35 years old with type 1 diabetes. CDR3s include the opening cysteine and the closing phenylalanine or tryptophan.

v_call cdr3_aa
TRBV18 CASSSTGTGGARQPQHF
TRBV9 CASSADMNTEAFF
TRBV18 CASSPSGVERAFF
TRBV5-4 CASSSWADYEQYF
TRBV9 CASSVGVGGANVLTF
TRBV6-6 CASSYLDSFNQPQHF
TRBV11-2 CASSLIAGGSGGPSYEQYF
TRBV6-6 CASSYSTGGSYGYTF
TRBV6-6 CASRAQGSTEAFF
TRBV20-1 CSARVVNEQFF
TRBV7-6 CASSLEGPGSGQPQHF
TRBV19 CASSIAWTGNQPQHF
TRBV4-2 CASSQDLASNTGELFF
TRBV5-5 CASSSAMVRGDNQPQHF
TRBV2 CASNLRGGELFF
TRBV6-1 CASSEFDSLTNYGYTF
TRBV11-2 CASSPVGGRRVIDTQYF
TRBV4-2 CASSQPSEGRNIQYF
TRBV18 CASSRGSNQPQHF
TRBV5-1 CASSLAMLAGGGGTDTQYF
TRBV18 CASSPDRVRDGYTF
TRBV2 CASTWTSGAYNEQFF
TRBV5-4 CASSLARSEHTQYF
TRBV14 CASRHMGRGMDTEAFF
TRBV6-5 CASRSGVNTEAFF
TRBV19 CAGGTSGSWGNIQYF
TRBV5-4 CASSPKTGTETQYF
TRBV5-1 CASAGLNTGELFF
TRBV7-2 CASSSGSDTQYF
TRBV12-5 CASGLVEGQEKKFF
TRBV28 CASSLSRGPNQPQHF
TRBV25-1 CASSPDRPRDGYTF
TRBV4-3 CASSQGQGSFGYLVETQYF
TRBV5-6 CASSLIGGSPRENIQYF
TRBV30 CAWRQPRQARTEAFF
TRBV7-9 CASQLVRGGSDF
TRBV5-1 CASSLDGQGNQPQHF
TRBV6-5 CASSYSRDSYGYTF
TRBV18 CASSAQGTDTQYF
TRBV9 CASSVQGAHYNEQFF
TRBV2 CASSEGSRAPKNEQFF
TRBV5-4 CASSFRGPGSDTQYF
TRBV5-1 CASSLDYTQYF